This T cell receptor (beta chain) was documented in a study of CXCR3-negative and CXCR3-positive naive CD8 T cells. Study-wide background: The libraries yielded some 150 million TRB reads, about 1.5 +/- 0.3 million each. General study results and limits: Because surface CD5 did not distinguish the naive subsets, TCR strength was inferred from TRB CDR3 properties. Relative to CXCR3-negative naive cells, CXCR3-positive naive cells had more hydrophobic TRB CDR3s. Memory, not naive, CXCR3-negative and CXCR3-positive cells differed in TRBV-TRBJ usage.

A CD45RO-CCR7+CD27+CD95- phenotype identified naive CD8+ T cells. Concerning this clonotype itself: What it binds is unknown.

In preparing the TRB cDNA libraries, 5' RACE with UMI labels was used. From its re-call of the 5' RACE reads, TCRdb lists each CDR3 protein once, without DNA. The sample totals fewer than 140,000 distinct CDR3 sequences. The CDR3 consists of 17 residues. CDR1 is SNHLY and CDR2 is FYNNEI in the germline V gene. The chain links TRBV2 to TRBJ2-3; TCRdb's assignment of TRBD2 cannot be checked, as there is no DNA. The TCR sequence derives from a human donor in good health. Some clones in this sample may be carry-over from other donors' samples. Sequenced material: naive CXCR3+ CD8+ T cells from blood. The subset was: CD45RO-CCR7+CD27+CD95- naive CD8+ T cells expressing CXCR3 (TNR3+). This CDR3 reads CASTGTSGVHRTDTQYF.